The 8 T cell receptor beta chains reported below all come from one sample, sequenced in a study of blood T cell repertoires in COVID-19. Using immunoSEQ multiplex PCR, the repertoire was profiled, and TCRdb retains in-frame clones only, with some absent. The table lists about 170,000 clones, roughly 84% of them singletons. Source material: peripheral blood. These receptors came from a man aged 50-60 years with active or convalescent COVID-19.

The chain combines TRBV7-9 with TRBJ1-1; D remains unclear. This CDR3 comprises 14 residues. V lost 1 base and J lost 0, with 6 bases in between. CDR1 is SEHNR, CDR2 FQNEAQ, per germline (reference sequence). This chain's CDR3 is CASSLDNVNTEAFF. The CDR3, as DNA: TGTGCCAGCAGCTTAGATAATGTGAACACTGAAGCTTTCTTT.

The genes are TRBV7-2 and TRBJ1-5; 8 bases align to TRBD1. Trimming took 2 bases from V and 6 from J; bases not matched to a gene: 6. From germline, CDR1 is SGHTA and CDR2 FQGNSA. This CDR3 is 15 amino acids long. CDR3 amino acids: CASSLWGRGLQPQHF. The CDR3 region has the DNA TGTGCCAGCAGCTTATGGGGCAGGGGGCTTCAGCCCCAGCATTTT.

This clone was counted only a few times. The chain employs TRBV11-3 and TRBJ1-1; 8 bases line up with TRBD1. CDR3 length equals 14 residues. Germline trimming cut 7 bases from V and 3 bases from J; bases unmatched to any gene: 7. Germline values: CDR1 SGHNT, CDR2 YENEEA. CDR3 coding DNA: TGTGCCAGCAAACCCCAGGGGGCGTACACTGAAGCTTTCTTT. Amino acids: CASKPQGAYTEAFF.

V usage is TRBV24-1 and J usage is TRBJ2-1; the D gene is possibly TRBD2 (6 bases). The CDR3 is made up of 17 amino acids. Germline assignment: CDR1 KGHDR and CDR2 SFDVKD. V was pared by 0 bases and J by 8 bases, with 19 bases between. The CDR3 here is CATSDLQFGSSVYEQFF. DNA of the CDR3: TGTGCCACCAGTGATTTGCAATTCGGGAGTTCAGTGTATGAGCAGTTCTTC.

The DNA for the CDR3 is TGTGCCAGTTCACTGAGCGGAGGGGAGATGGAGACCCAGTACTTC. Translating it yields CASSLSGGEMETQYF. V and J are TRBV7-3 and TRBJ2-5, with D perhaps matching TRBD2 (6 bases). The V and J ends lost 9 bases and 5 bases respectively, with 22 bases between them. This CDR3 spans 15 amino acids. CDR1 SGHTA and CDR2 FQGTGA come from the germline V gene. Full variable domain (outside the CDR3, taken from reference TRBV7-3 and TRBJ2-5): GAGVSQTPSNKVTEKGKYVELRCDPISGHTALYWYRQSLGQGPEFLIYFQGTGAADDSGLPNDRFFAVRPEGSVSTLKIQRTERGDSAVYLCASSLSGGEMETQYFGPGTRLLVL.

This rearrangement joins TRBV5-1 to TRBJ2-3; 12 bases match TRBD2. The CDR3 covers 18 residues. In germline, CDR1 is SGHRS, CDR2 YFSETQ. Germline trimming cut 0 bases from V and 0 bases from J; bases unmatched to any gene: 5. CDR3 DNA sequence: TGCGCCAGCAGCTTGGGACTAGCGGGGGCCACTAGCACAGATACGCAGTATTTT. Its protein product is CASSLGLAGATSTDTQYF.

The chain uses TRBV7-6 and TRBJ1-1; D unresolved. The CDR3 is 14 amino acids. Germline V lookup: CDR1 SGHVS, CDR2 FNYEAQ. The V and J ends lost 1 base and 2 bases respectively, with 8 bases between them. This CDR3 reads CASSLGSGNTEAFF. The CDR3, as DNA: TGTGCCAGCAGCTTAGGGTCAGGTAACACTGAAGCTTTCTTT.

The rearrangement uses TRBV6-5 and TRBJ2-2, with TRBD1 identical over 8 bases. The germline V gene has CDR1 MNHEY and CDR2 SVGAGI. The CDR3 length is 15 residues. With V trimmed by 6 bases and J by 6 bases, 9 bases remained unmatched. The CDR3 reads CASSSGGAWAGELFF. As DNA, the CDR3 is TGTGCCAGCAGCTCAGGGGGCGCTTGGGCCGGGGAGCTGTTTTTT.